The rows below give T cell receptor beta chains drawn from one sample of a study of cytomegalovirus exposure and HLA in healthy donors. Repertoires were generated with immunoSEQ multiplex PCR, while TCRdb's copy carries only in-frame clones and drops some. The repertoire holds approximately 88,000 clones, with 70% to 90% as singletons. The source material was PBMCs. Source of these receptors: a man between 18 and 35 years old in good health and CMV-seronegative. The CDR3 runs from the conserved cysteine through the conserved F or W. A D gene is named only where the DNA matches it firmly. Size values are once, few and many counts, or a class for expanded clones, and some rows have none.

V gene	clone size	J gene	D gene	CDR3 DNA	CDR3 protein
TRBV10-3	.	TRBJ1-1	.	TGTGCCATCAGTGATCCCCAGGGAGGAGGGACTGAAGCTTTCTTT	CAISDPQGGGTEAFF
TRBV7-9	.	TRBJ1-1	.	TGTTCCAGCAGCTCTCCCGCCGGGAACACTGAAGCTTTCTTT	CSSSSPAGNTEAFF
TRBV30	.	TRBJ2-1	.	TGTGCCTGGAGCGATGGGGACTTTAGCTACAATGAGCAGTTCTTC	CAWSDGDFSYNEQFF
TRBV18	.	TRBJ1-1	TRBD1	TGTGCCAGCTCACCACCGTCCAGGGGGCTGGATGACGCTTTCTTT	CASSPPSRGLDDAFF
TRBV7-9	.	TRBJ2-3	TRBD2	TGTGCCAGCAGCCCCGGACTAGTTGCAGATACGCAGTATTTT	CASSPGLVADTQYF
TRBV6-6	.	TRBJ2-3	TRBD2	TGTGCCAGCAGATCCGGGACTAGCGGGACCCCAGATACGCAGTATTTT	CASRSGTSGTPDTQYF
TRBV5-4	once	TRBJ1-6	TRBD1	TGTGCCAGCAGCTTTGGGGGACAGGTTAATTCACCCCTCCACTTT	CASSFGGQVNSPLHF
TRBV19	.	TRBJ2-6	TRBD1	TGTGCCAGTGGACCGGGACAGGTCTTCTCTGGGGCCAACGTCCTGACTTTC	CASGPGQVFSGANVLTF
TRBV29-1	.	TRBJ2-5	TRBD2	TGCAGCGCCGGGAGGTACCAAGAGACCCAGTACTTC	CSAGRYQETQYF
TRBV10-3	.	TRBJ2-3	TRBD2	TGTGCCATCAGTATAGCGGGTGCGGACACAGATACGCAGTATTTT	CAISIAGADTDTQYF
TRBV30	.	TRBJ1-4	.	TGTGCCTGGAGTTCGGGGTGGGATGAAAAACTGTTTTTT	CAWSSGWDEKLFF
TRBV10-3	.	TRBJ2-5	.	TGTGCCATCTTGAAAAGCCCGGGGGAGACCCAGTACTTC	CAILKSPGETQYF
TRBV19	.	TRBJ1-4	TRBD1	TGTGCCAGTAGTTCGCCCGGGACAGTCGCACGAGAAAAACTGTTTTTT	CASSSPGTVAREKLFF
TRBV5-1	many	TRBJ1-4	TRBD1	TGCGCCAGCAGCCGGGGACAGGGGGCTACTAATGAAAAACTGTTTTTT	CASSRGQGATNEKLFF
TRBV9	.	TRBJ2-3	.	TGTGCCAGCAGCGTAGGGGGACACATCACAGATACGCAGTATTTT	CASSVGGHITDTQYF
TRBV25-1	.	TRBJ2-5	.	TGTGCCAGCAGCCCGACAGAAGTAGAGACCCAGTACTTC	CASSPTEVETQYF
TRBV10-3	.	TRBJ1-5	.	TGTGCCATCAGTGAGTTTACTGCGGAGCCCCAGCATTTT	CAISEFTAEPQHF
TRBV27	once	TRBJ1-6	TRBD1	TGTGCCAGCAGTTTAGGGGACAGGGGATGGCCCCTCCACTTT	CASSLGDRGWPLHF
TRBV6-1	.	TRBJ1-3	.	TGTGCCAGCAGTGAAAGGAGCCTTGGAAACACCATATATTTT	CASSERSLGNTIYF
TRBV5-8	.	TRBJ2-5	.	TGTGCCAGCAGCTTTATTGACAGGACCCAAGAGACCCAGTACTTC	CASSFIDRTQETQYF
TRBV4-2	.	TRBJ2-5	.	TGTGCCAGCAGCCAAGTTTTATCAATACCGGGGGGCGAGACCCAGTACTTC	CASSQVLSIPGGETQYF
TRBV6-5	.	TRBJ1-5	TRBD1	TGTGCCAGCAGCCTGAAGGGACAGGGTGGTCAGCCCCAGCATTTT	CASSLKGQGGQPQHF
TRBV9	.	TRBJ1-2	.	TGTGCCAGCAGCCTTCACGGACAGCCTTCTAACTATGGCTACACCTTC	CASSLHGQPSNYGYTF
TRBV2	.	TRBJ2-1	.	TGTGCCAGCAGTGGGAGGGTATACAATGAGCAGTTCTTC	CASSGRVYNEQFF
TRBV2	.	TRBJ2-7	.	TGTGCCAGCAGTGAATACCTGGGAGGCTCCTACGAGCAGTACTTC	CASSEYLGGSYEQYF
TRBV21-1	.	TRBJ2-7	.	TGTGCCAGCAGCCCGGGGAGGCGGGGGCGCTACGAGCAGTACTTC	CASSPGRRGRYEQYF
TRBV10-3	.	TRBJ1-1	.	TGTGCCATCAGTGACCCTCCCGGGGGGGACACTGAAGCTTTCTTT	CAISDPPGGDTEAFF
TRBV6-1	.	TRBJ1-5	.	TGTGCAGGGGGGGCTTTAGGCAATCAGCCCCAGCATTTT	CAGGALGNQPQHF
TRBV19	.	TRBJ1-2	TRBD1	TGTGCCAGTAGTATTTCTGAGGCAGGGGGACTTGGCTACACCTTC	CASSISEAGGLGYTF
TRBV6-1	.	TRBJ2-4	TRBD1	TGTGCCAGCAGTGAACCGGGACAGGCTGACATTCAGTACTTC	CASSEPGQADIQYF
TRBV2	once	TRBJ2-3	TRBD2	TGTGCCAGCAGTGCACTAGCGGGGTTCACAGATACGCAGTATTTT	CASSALAGFTDTQYF
TRBV4-1	once	TRBJ1-2	.	TGCGCCAGCAGCCCCACAGGGCGCGGCTACACCTTC	CASSPTGRGYTF
TRBV19	.	TRBJ2-7	.	TGTGCCAGTAAAAGGGGCGTAGGGGTCTCCTACGAGCAGTACTTC	CASKRGVGVSYEQYF
TRBV5-1	.	TRBJ2-5	.	TGCGCCAGCAGCTTGGCAGGGGTGGAGACCCAGTACTTC	CASSLAGVETQYF
TRBV2	.	TRBJ2-7	TRBD1	TGTGCCAGCAGTTTGCGGACAGGGGGCCACGAGCAGTACTTC	CASSLRTGGHEQYF